The following is a T cell receptor (beta chain) sequence with its context. This clone has just a few counts. Its antigen is unknown. Within one base of it there is no much larger clone, and no base qualities were kept. The sample comes from a study of cytomegalovirus exposure and HLA in healthy donors (dated by TCRdb to 2017 to 2019). Regarding the complete study: In an earlier analysis of 450 to 750 of the donors, 276 Gb of sequence data and approximately 120 million unique TCR beta sequences from 150 million to 200 million T cells were reported. An earlier analysis of some 500 of the donors applied high-throughput TCR beta sequencing to assess whether each TCR beta V gene segment acted as functional or pseudogenic. The study aimed to test whether signatures of past pathogen exposure could be identified by cataloging public T cell receptors. The number of typed donors differed by locus: about 629-630 for A, B, C, DRB1 and DQB1; about 520 for DQA1; roughly 600 for DPA1; and around 450 for DPB1. All discovery cohort repertoires had been generated on a single sequencing platform. A separate validation cohort of over a hundred different subjects was used in addition to the roughly 640-subject first cohort. Across 300 to 400 genotyped donors of the cohort, an average of about 240,000 unique TCR beta nucleotide sequences per donor were sequenced, and 15% to 20% of those sequences were non-productive. Rather than using new phenotypic data, the later analysis identified candidate immune exposures from TCR beta sequences and from how often those sequences occurred across donors. The study used immunosequencing to profile the T cell repertoires of approximately 630 subjects and linked those repertoires to cytomegalovirus serostatus. About five DR-DQ haplotypes were handled as single units for association and clustering, since linkage in the cohort was strong. A later analysis re-examined previously published TCR beta repertoires from just over 650 donors and added high-resolution HLA genotyping to investigate patterns of TCR occurrence. Donor age, sex, ethnicity and CMV serostatus were compiled together with the repertoire data. The study combined high-throughput TCR immunosequencing, statistical association of individual TCRs with disease status, and machine learning to predict cytomegalovirus infection status. HLA typing covered class I and class II loci at four-digit resolution. Roughly 300 gigabases of sequencing data and approximately 93 million unique TCR sequences were included in an early release covering 500 to 750 HLA-typed donors. Of the 300 to 450 genotyped donors, roughly 85% fell in the genetic ancestry cluster associated with self-reported Caucasian donors. Genome-wide SNP genotypes for about 60% of the 666 donors were used in a later genetic analysis, which treated that subset as a discovery cohort.

The study at large found these results: In a later analysis, HLA-associated TCR beta chains showed more clonal expansion and lower generation probabilities than non-associated chains that were equally common. Broadly in line with IMGT annotations, most TCR beta V segments showed up in productive rearrangements about 90% or about 30% of the time in an earlier analysis of about 500 of the donors. A later analysis associated about 16,000 TCR beta sequences with specific HLA alleles at a false discovery rate of 0.05. In a later analysis, TCR association rates were found to vary across HLA loci, with the most associated TCRs seen for DRB1 alleles and the fewest for HLA-C alleles. Most TCR sequences were observed very rarely across donors, whereas some public TCRs were present in many individuals. According to a later analysis, parvovirus B19, influenza, CMV and Epstein-Barr virus appeared linked to several top co-occurrence clusters. Some IMGT-functional V segments, including TRBV6-2 and TRBV6-3, could not be distinguished by the 87-base-pair reads and were therefore excluded. V-gene and J-gene trimming of TCR beta chains was associated with a missense DCLRE1C variant in a later genetic analysis, and the association was replicated in an independent cohort. Three of the identified cytomegalovirus-associated TCR beta chains were confirmed in vitro to be specific for cytomegalovirus antigens. The classifier was reported to diagnose cytomegalovirus status with high specificity and sensitivity in both the original cohort and the validation cohort. In a later genetic analysis, fewer N-insertions in productive TCRs were reported among donors in an Asian-associated ancestry cluster than the roughly 700-donor mean. The cohort was sequenced for TCR beta chains only, and without alpha or paired-chain data the features that could be detected were limited. Correlated functional status among segregating V segments might reflect linkage disequilibrium, but an unknown experimental factor could not be ruled out. When HLA alleles, especially DR and DQ, strongly co-occurred, attributing TCR associations to individual alleles was difficult. Presence/absence analyses assumed roughly uniform sequencing depth across donors, an assumption that may not hold. A cluster of highly shared sequence variants was judged likely to be a technical artifact of the sequencing pipeline. Because counts were too low, roughly 17 rarely observed V segments, including chromosome 9 orphons, were left out of the earlier analysis of about 620 of the donors. A total of 150 or so TCR beta chains were listed by the study as associated with cytomegalovirus. It was suggested by the authors that the approach could potentially be generalized to other disease states and immunological phenotypes. A further reported finding was that TCR beta sequences accurately predicted the HLA-A and HLA-B alleles for most subjects in the first cohort. A later analysis found that most CMV-associated TCR beta chains appeared HLA-restricted, with HLA associations seemingly driven largely by CMV exposure. Because HLA typing was missing for some donors at each locus, association tests included only the typed subset. Immune exposure information for the cohort was limited to CMV serostatus.

Library creation used the immunoSEQ multiplex PCR assay. The multiplex PCR relied on a mix of 60 forward primers for TCR Vbeta segments and 13 reverse primers for TCR Jbeta segments. The CDR3 region of rearranged TCR beta genes was amplified from genomic DNA with a multiplex PCR assay. The amplified TCR beta libraries were sequenced on the Illumina HiSeq System as 87-base-pair reads. The original methods were these. A later analysis tallied 70 million to 100 million unique TCR beta chains across the 666 repertoires, and around 9.9 million of those chains were shared by two or more donors. Raw reads were error-corrected and collapsed into unique sequences by a nearest-neighbor algorithm in which closely related sequences were merged to remove PCR and sequencing errors. Alignment of CDR3 sequences to IMGT reference sequences was used to assign V, D and J gene segments. Each retained sequence needed at least a six-nucleotide match to both a V gene segment and a J gene segment. Rearrangements were classified as productive when the CDR3 lacked stop codons and remained in frame with V and J, and all other rearrangements were classified as non-productive. CDR3 was defined by IMGT convention, running from the second conserved V-encoded cysteine to the conserved J-encoded phenylalanine. In an earlier analysis of more than 550 of the donors, sequences lacking an unambiguous match to a single V gene segment were excluded. An earlier analysis of fewer than 650 of the donors classified V segments as functional when productive rearrangements were above 56.7% and as segregating when the standard deviation between donors was above 5%. A statistical classification framework was built for diagnosing cytomegalovirus status from the catalog of TCR beta chain sequences. V and J gene assignment, in a later analysis, came from comparing TCR nucleotide sequences with IMGT/GENE-DB human TR gene sequences. A later analysis assigned CDR3 sequences and most-parsimonious VDJ recombination scenarios with the TCRdist pipeline. In a later analysis, each TCR beta chain was defined by its CDR3 amino acid sequence together with its V-gene family, and reads lacking a unique V-gene family were excluded. A later analysis removed several hundred highly shared, low-generation-probability nucleotide sequences to deal with suspected cross-contamination and a sequencing artifact. A later analysis calculated a clonal expansion index for each public chain from normalized within-repertoire ranks of inferred template counts. A later analysis computed generation probabilities with a VDJ recombination model fitted to out-of-frame rearrangements, and checked the results against IGoR. Hypergeometric tests were used in a later analysis to score TCR-TCR, TCR-HLA and TCR-CMV co-occurrence, with a repertoire-size bias correction applied to the TCR pairs. In a later analysis, false discovery rates were estimated by permuting HLA or CMV assignments 20 times. In a later analysis, co-occurring TCRs were grouped with DBSCAN, and TCRdist sequence similarity was added when clustering was performed within HLA-allele-positive subsets. For co-occurrence clustering, repertoires with fewer than 30,000 or more than 120,000 public chains were excluded, along with about five repertoires with anomalous nucleotide sharing. TCRdb obtained this table from immuneACCESS and retained in-frame rearrangements with V and J assigned. These tables miss some clones; where compared with another copy, unresolved V genes account for less than half of the shortfall, and the remainder is unexplained. The V and J calls and clone size come from that table; D and trimming were worked out from the DNA. Present in this sample are 75,000 to 100,000 clones, about 81% of which were seen just once. Roughly 5.1% of the sample lies in the top ten.

V is reduced by 1 base and J by 4 bases, leaving a spacing of 10 bases between them. Spanning cysteine to phenylalanine, the CDR3 consists of 14 amino acids. This entry keeps only the CDR3 DNA: 42 bases, framed from base 1. The germline V gene gives CDR1 as SGHDN and CDR2 as FVKESK. The cohort was made up of approximately 700 healthy bone marrow donors. Cohort members were all nominally healthy when sampled, although unrecorded immune exposures were likely present. The donor tested CMV seropositive, placing the donor among the 289 seropositive members of the cohort. Every donor gave a peripheral blood sample, and the peripheral blood mononuclear cells from that sample were used for TCR beta sequencing. Genomic DNA extraction from the blood cell samples was performed with the Qiagen DNeasy Blood Extraction Kit.

Sequenced material: PBMCs. The TCR comes from a man between 35 and 55 years old in good health and CMV-seropositive. The chain couples TRBV14 to TRBJ2-5, and TRBD2 may be the D gene, going by 6 matching bases. Here the CDR3 is given as CASSQVAGRETQYF. Read as DNA, the sequence is TGTGCCAGCAGCCAAGTCGCGGGGAGAGAGACCCAGTACTTC.